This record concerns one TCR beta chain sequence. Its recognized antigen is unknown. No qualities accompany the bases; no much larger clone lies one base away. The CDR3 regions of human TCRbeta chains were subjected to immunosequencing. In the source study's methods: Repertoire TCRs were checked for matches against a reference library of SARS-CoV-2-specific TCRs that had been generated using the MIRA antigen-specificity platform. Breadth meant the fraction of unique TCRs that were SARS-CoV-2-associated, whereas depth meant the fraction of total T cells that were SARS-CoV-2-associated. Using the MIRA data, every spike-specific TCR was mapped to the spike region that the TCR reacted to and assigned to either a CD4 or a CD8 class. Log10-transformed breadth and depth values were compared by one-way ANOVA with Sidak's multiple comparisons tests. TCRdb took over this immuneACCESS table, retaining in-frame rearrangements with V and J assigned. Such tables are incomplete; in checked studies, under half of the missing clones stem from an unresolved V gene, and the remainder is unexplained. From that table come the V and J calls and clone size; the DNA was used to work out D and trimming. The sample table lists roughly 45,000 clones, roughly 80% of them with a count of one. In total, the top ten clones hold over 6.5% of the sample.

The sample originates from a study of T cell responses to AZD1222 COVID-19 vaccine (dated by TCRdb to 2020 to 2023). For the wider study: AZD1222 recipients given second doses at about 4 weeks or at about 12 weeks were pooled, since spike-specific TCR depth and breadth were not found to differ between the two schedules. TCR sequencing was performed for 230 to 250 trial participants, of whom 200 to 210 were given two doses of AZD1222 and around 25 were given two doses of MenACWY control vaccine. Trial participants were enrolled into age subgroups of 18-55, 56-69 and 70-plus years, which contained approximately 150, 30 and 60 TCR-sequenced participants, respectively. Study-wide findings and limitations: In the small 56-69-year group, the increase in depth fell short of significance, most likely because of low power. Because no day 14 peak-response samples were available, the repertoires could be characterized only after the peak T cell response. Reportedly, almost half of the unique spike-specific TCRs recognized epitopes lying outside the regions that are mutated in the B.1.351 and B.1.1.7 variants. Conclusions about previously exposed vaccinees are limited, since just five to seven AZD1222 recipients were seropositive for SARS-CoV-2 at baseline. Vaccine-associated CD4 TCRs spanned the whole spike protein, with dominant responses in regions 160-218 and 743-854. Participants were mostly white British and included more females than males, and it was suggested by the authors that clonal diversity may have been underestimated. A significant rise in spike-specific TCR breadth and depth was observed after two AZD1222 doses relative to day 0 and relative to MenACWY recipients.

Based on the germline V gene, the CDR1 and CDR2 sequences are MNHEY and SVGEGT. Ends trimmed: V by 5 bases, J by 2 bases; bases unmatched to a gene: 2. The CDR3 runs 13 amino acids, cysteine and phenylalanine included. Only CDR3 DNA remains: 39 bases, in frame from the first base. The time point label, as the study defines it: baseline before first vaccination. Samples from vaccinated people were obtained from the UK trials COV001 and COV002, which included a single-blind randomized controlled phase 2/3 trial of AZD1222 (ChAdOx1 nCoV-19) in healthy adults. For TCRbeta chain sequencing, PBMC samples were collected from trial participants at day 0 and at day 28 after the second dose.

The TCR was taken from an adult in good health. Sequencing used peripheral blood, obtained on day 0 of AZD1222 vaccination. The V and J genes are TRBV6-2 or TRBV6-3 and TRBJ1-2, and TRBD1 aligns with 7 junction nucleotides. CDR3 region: CASSTGQNYGYTF. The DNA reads TGTGCCAGCAGTACGGGACAGAACTATGGCTACACCTTC.